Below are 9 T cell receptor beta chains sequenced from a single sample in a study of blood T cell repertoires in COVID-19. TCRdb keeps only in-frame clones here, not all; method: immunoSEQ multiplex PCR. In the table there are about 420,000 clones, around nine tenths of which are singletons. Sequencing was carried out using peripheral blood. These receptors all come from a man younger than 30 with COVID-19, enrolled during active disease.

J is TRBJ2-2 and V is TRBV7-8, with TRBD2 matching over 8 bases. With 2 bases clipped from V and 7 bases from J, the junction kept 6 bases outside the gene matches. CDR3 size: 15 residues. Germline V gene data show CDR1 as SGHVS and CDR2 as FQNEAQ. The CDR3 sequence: CASSLSAGVYGELFF. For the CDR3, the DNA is TGTGCCAGCAGCTTATCAGCGGGAGTCTACGGGGAGCTGTTTTTT.

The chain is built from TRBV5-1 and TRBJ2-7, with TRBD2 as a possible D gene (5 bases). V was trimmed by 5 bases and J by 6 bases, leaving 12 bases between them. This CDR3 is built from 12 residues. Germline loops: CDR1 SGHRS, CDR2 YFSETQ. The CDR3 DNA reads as TGCGCCAGCAGTGCAGGAGGCGGCGAGCAGTACTTC. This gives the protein CASSAGGGEQYF.

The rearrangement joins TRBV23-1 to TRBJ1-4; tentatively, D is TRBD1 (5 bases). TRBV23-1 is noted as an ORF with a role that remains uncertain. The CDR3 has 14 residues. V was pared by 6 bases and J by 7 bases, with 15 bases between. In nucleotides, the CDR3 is TGCGCCAGCAGCCCCCGGAGGGGAGGTGAAAAACTGTTTTTT. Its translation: CASSPRRGGEKLFF.

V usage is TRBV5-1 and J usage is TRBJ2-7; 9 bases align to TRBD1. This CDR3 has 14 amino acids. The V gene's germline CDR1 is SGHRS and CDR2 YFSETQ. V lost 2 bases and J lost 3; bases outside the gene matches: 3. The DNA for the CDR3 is TGCGCCAGCAGCTTTGACAGGGGGAACTACGAGCAGTACTTC. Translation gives CASSFDRGNYEQYF.

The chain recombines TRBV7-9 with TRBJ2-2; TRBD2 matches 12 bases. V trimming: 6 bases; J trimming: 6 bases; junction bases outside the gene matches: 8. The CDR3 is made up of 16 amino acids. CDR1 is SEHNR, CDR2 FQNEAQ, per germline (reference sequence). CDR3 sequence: CASSKTSGSTAGELFF. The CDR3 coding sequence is TGTGCCAGCAGTAAGACTAGCGGGAGTACCGCCGGGGAGCTGTTTTTT.

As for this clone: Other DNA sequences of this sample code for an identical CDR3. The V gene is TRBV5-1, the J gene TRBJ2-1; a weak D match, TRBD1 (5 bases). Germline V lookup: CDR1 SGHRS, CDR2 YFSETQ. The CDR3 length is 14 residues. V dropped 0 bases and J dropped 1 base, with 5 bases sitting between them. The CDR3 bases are TGCGCCAGCAGCTTGGGACAGTCCTACAATGAGCAGTTCTTC. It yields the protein CASSLGQSYNEQFF. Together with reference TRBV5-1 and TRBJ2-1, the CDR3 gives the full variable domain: KAGVTQTPRYLIKTRGQQVTLSCSPISGHRSVSWYQQTPGQGLQFLFEYFSETQRNKGNFPGRFSGRQFSNSRSEMNVSTLELGDSALYLCASSLGQSYNEQFFGPGTRLTVL.

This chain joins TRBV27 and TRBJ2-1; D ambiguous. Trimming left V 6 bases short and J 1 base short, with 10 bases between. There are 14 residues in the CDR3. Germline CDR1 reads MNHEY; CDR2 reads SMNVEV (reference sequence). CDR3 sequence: CASSPGRSYNEQFF. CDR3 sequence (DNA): TGTGCCAGCAGCCCTGGCCGTTCCTACAATGAGCAGTTCTTC.

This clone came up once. The CDR3 loop is CSVEDSNTGELFF. CDR3 sequence (DNA): TGCAGCGTCGAGGACTCAAACACCGGGGAGCTGTTTTTT. The chain recombines TRBV29-1 with TRBJ2-2; D may be TRBD2 (5 bases). From germline, CDR1 is SQVTM and CDR2 ANQGSEA. The V and J ends lost 6 bases and 2 bases respectively, with 10 bases between them. This CDR3 comprises 13 residues.

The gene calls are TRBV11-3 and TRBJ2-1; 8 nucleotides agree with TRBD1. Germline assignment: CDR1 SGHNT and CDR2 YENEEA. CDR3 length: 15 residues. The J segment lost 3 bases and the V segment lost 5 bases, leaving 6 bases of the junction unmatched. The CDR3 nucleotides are TGTGCCAGCAGCGCCCGACAGGGGCGCTACAATGAGCAGTTCTTC. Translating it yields CASSARQGRYNEQFF.